These 5 T cell receptor beta chains were all obtained from the same sample, sequenced in a study of cytomegalovirus exposure and HLA in healthy donors (dated by TCRdb to the late 2010s). To prepare the library, the immunoSEQ multiplex PCR assay was applied. For the multiplex PCR, a mixture combining 60 forward primers for TCR Vbeta segments and 13 reverse primers for TCR Jbeta segments was used. TCRdb took over this immuneACCESS table, retaining in-frame rearrangements with V and J assigned. Such tables are incomplete; in checked studies, under half of the missing clones stem from an unresolved V gene, and the remainder is unexplained. The sample profile shows fewer than 180,000 clones; roughly 63% of them were found once. The top ten clones comprise 6% to 8.5% of the sample. The specimen was PBMCs. Receptors originate from a woman aged 55-75 years in good health and CMV-seropositive.

This chain links TRBV7-3 with TRBJ1-1; possibly TRBD1 for D (5 bases). The V gene's germline CDR1 is SGHTA and CDR2 FQGTGA. Trimming stripped 6 bases from V and 4 bases from J, with 12 bases between. The CDR3 is 13 residues long. The CDR3 spells CASSNRPGTEAFF. CDR3 nucleotides: TGTGCCAGCAGTAACAGGCCGGGCACTGAAGCTTTCTTT.

The CDR3 region has the DNA TGTGCCAGTAGGGAGGCCGGGCTGGGAGGCACAGATACGCAGTATTTT. This sequence encodes CASREAGLGGTDTQYF. The chain uses TRBV19 and TRBJ2-3, with D perhaps matching TRBD2 (5 bases). The V and J ends lost 6 bases and 1 base respectively, with 17 bases between them. Germline values: CDR1 LNHDA, CDR2 SQIVND (reference sequence). CDR3 length: 16 residues.

The CDR3, as DNA: TGTGCCAGCAAGCTAGCGGGGCCGAACACCGGGGAGCTGTTTTTT. This sequence encodes CASKLAGPNTGELFF. This chain joins TRBV2 and TRBJ2-2; TRBD2 matches 9 bases. From germline, CDR1 is SNHLY and CDR2 FYNNEI. Losses at the gene ends were 7 bases for V and 0 bases for J; bases not matched to a gene: 3. The CDR3 runs to 15 residues.

The gene calls are TRBV4-2 and TRBJ2-3; 9 bases map to TRBD2. Germline V gene lookup returns CDR1 LGHNA and CDR2 YNFKEQ. V shed 0 bases, J shed 7 bases, and the junction held 8 bases outside the gene matches. This CDR3 is built from 16 residues. The CDR3 loop reads CASSQEMGLAGYTQYF. The CDR3 DNA sequence: TGTGCCAGCAGCCAAGAGATGGGGCTAGCGGGGTATACGCAGTATTTT.

The rearrangement links TRBV18 to TRBJ2-7, with D tentatively TRBD2 (6 bases). The CDR3 has 14 amino acids. With 4 bases removed from V and 5 bases from J, the gap between germline ends came to 15 bases. Germline V gene sequence: CDR1 KGHSH, CDR2 LQKENI. The CDR3 coding sequence is TGTGCCAGCTCACTTCTAGCGTTAGGGGACGAGCAGTACTTC. Protein: CASSLLALGDEQYF. The whole variable domain, filled in from reference TRBV18 and TRBJ2-7, reads NAGVMQNPRHLVRRRGQEARLRCSPMKGHSHVYWYRQLPEEGLKFMVYLQKENIIDESGMPKERFSAEFPKEGPSILRIQQVVRGDSAAYFCASSLLALGDEQYFGPGTRLTVT.